This T cell receptor (beta chain) was identified in a study of shared clonotypes between healthy human individuals (TCRdb year 2020). For context, the study as a whole: The cohort included three men and two women between 18 and 49 years of age. For each donor, CD4 naive and CD4 memory were each given three plates, CD8 naive was given two plates, and CD8 memory was given one plate. Blood TCR repertoires of 5 or 6 healthy adults were deeply sequenced to estimate repertoire size and the extent of clonotype sharing between individuals. To increase sequencing depth and limit assay-specific biases, TCR repertoire library preparation and sequencing were carried out by different laboratories using diverse techniques. Between about 0.85 and 8.9 billion PBMCs per donor were obtained by leukapheresis.

Using the deep immunoSEQ assay, multiplex PCR amplified TCR CDR3 regions from genomic DNA. Extracted genomic DNA from each cell subset was spread evenly across all wells of several immunoSEQ 96-well plates, with each plate serving as a replicate. For sorted subsets, around 200 ng genomic DNA, equal to about 30,000 T cell genomes, was loaded into each replicate PCR. Purified libraries were measured with a Qubit 3.0 fluorometer, size-checked on a Bioanalyzer 2100, and measured again with the KAPA Library Quantification kit. Every immunoSEQ 96-well plate was sequenced on a dedicated single-read 150-cycle Illumina NextSeq 550 flow cell. Processing in the source paper ran as follows. Because the immunoSEQ output included only junctional sequences and no quality scores, the filtering could not be the same as the filtering used for full-length reads. Sequences were annotated with PyIR, a Python wrapper for IgBLAST v1.9, and V/J genes and CDR3 were assigned using IMGT germline references. Any read was removed if the V/J assignment was weak (E-value above 1e-6), the CDR3 was missing, or the read contained stop codons, out-of-frame junctions, or ambiguous translated residues. V3J clonotypes were defined as sequences sharing the same inferred V gene, J gene, and CDR3 amino acid sequence. Percentage overlap between repertoires was computed as shared unique clonotypes divided by the size of the smaller repertoire. Three approaches were used to assess repertoire richness: RTK rarefaction, the Chao1 estimator, and Recon v2.1 estimates of unobserved clonotypes. Generation probabilities for all TCRbeta clonotypes obtained by the gDNA method from several donors were computed using OLGA. What TCRdb holds here is the immuneACCESS table cut down to in-frame rearrangements. Part of the clones is not present; checked against another copy, under half of the missing clones reflect an unresolved V gene, and the others are unexplained. V, J and clone size are taken as reported in that table, and D and trimming were inferred from the DNA itself. The sample table holds about 2.3 million clones, of which about 92% were seen once. About 0.37% of the sample is taken by the ten largest.

The donors were healthy, HIV-negative adults with no recently reported acute infections or vaccinations. Every donor was a Caucasian adult residing in Nashville, Tennessee, USA. CD4+ T cells were enriched through magnetic negative selection, after which naive cells were positively selected on CD45RA and the remaining negative fraction served as the memory subset. After blood collection by leukapheresis, PBMCs were isolated using Ficoll-Histopaque density gradient centrifugation and then cryopreserved in the vapor phase of liquid nitrogen. Purity and quantity of every magnetically sorted T cell population were checked by analytical flow cytometry. Genomic DNA was isolated from every sorted fraction and measured by UV absorbance on a Nanodrop 2000c. The CDR3 runs 15 residues from the cysteine to the phenylalanine. The sequence is cut down to CDR3 DNA, 45 bases in frame from base 1. CDR1 and CDR2 are read off the germline V gene as MNHNS and SASEGT. Trimming takes 6 bases from V and 1 base from J, and the germline ends sit 14 bases apart.

About this clone: Its antigen remains unidentified. No base quality values were provided; no much bigger clone lies one nucleotide off.

Here is what the overall study found, with its caveats: Clonotypes shared by all four sorted-subset donors showed higher generation probabilities than non-shared clonotypes. Naive subsets generally had larger estimated clonotype richness than memory subsets. Pairwise subsampling indicated that sequencing depth was expected to affect the degree of clonotype sharing among donors. The small number of donors limited the genetic and exposure-history diversity represented. Across a handful of donors, roughly 5% of naive CD4, 3% to 4% of naive CD8, 2% to 2.5% of memory CD4, and approximately 0.4% of memory CD8 clonotypes were shared. Sampling was restricted to blood, and TCR repertoires in tissues likely differ from the TCR repertoires found in blood. Rarefaction of sorted-subset datasets indicated incomplete sequencing despite the large sequencing depth.

The chain is encoded by TRBV6-1 joined to TRBJ2-3; the D gene is possibly TRBD2, with 7 bases matching. The sequence derives from a man between 18 and 29 years old in good health. Some clones in this sample may be carry-over from other donors' samples. The sample taken for sequencing was naive CD4+ T cells from PBMCs. This sample's cell subset or site label indicates: CD45RA+ positively selected. The DNA reads TGTGCCAGCAGGGGGGCTACTAGCGGCACAGATACGCAGTATTTT. This gives the protein CASRGATSGTDTQYF.